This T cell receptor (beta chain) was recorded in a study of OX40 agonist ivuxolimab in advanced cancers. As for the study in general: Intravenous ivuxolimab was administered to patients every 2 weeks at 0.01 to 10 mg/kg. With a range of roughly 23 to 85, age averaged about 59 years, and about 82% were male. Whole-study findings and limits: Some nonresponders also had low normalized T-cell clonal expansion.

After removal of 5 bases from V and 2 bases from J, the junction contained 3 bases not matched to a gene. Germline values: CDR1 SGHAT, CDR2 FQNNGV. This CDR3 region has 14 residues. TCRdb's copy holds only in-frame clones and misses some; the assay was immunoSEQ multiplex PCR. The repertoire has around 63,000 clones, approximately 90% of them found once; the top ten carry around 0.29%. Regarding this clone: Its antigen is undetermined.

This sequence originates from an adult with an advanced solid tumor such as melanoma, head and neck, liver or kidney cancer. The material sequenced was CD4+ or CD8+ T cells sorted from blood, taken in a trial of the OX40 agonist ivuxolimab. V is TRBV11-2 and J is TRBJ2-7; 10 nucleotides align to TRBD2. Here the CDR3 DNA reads TGTGCCAGCAGCCGACTAGCGGGCCCCTACGAGCAGTACTTC. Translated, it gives CASSRLAGPYEQYF.